Listed below are T cell receptor beta chains from one sample, sequenced in a study of cytomegalovirus exposure and HLA in healthy donors. The repertoire was sequenced with immunoSEQ multiplex PCR; TCRdb's copy has only in-frame clones and lacks some. This sample has 90,000 to 100,000 clones, with 87% found just once. The sample comprised PBMCs. All receptors derive from a woman in her thirties in good health and CMV-seronegative. Both conserved end residues are part of each CDR3. D genes are given only for firm matches. Only some rows state a clone size, as once, few, many or a class for expanded clones.

d_call: NA
j_call: TRBJ2-2
clone_size: NA
v_call: TRBV14
cdr3_aa: CASSQEGSREAGELFF
cdr3_nt: TGTGCCAGCAGCCAAGAAGGTAGCAGGGAGGCCGGGGAGCTGTTTTTT

d_call: NA
j_call: TRBJ2-1
clone_size: NA
v_call: TRBV28
cdr3_aa: CASSFASDNEQFF
cdr3_nt: TGTGCCAGCAGTTTCGCGTCCGACAATGAGCAGTTCTTC

d_call: TRBD2
j_call: TRBJ2-1
clone_size: NA
v_call: TRBV19
cdr3_aa: CASSFSGNSNHEQFF
cdr3_nt: TGTGCCAGTAGTTTTAGCGGGAATAGTAACCATGAGCAGTTCTTC

d_call: TRBD1
j_call: TRBJ1-1
clone_size: many
v_call: TRBV15
cdr3_aa: CATSRKFQGAVRDTEAFF
cdr3_nt: TGTGCCACCAGCAGAAAATTCCAGGGGGCGGTGAGGGACACTGAAGCTTTCTTT

d_call: NA
j_call: TRBJ1-5
clone_size: NA
v_call: TRBV5-5
cdr3_aa: CASSRHGQGDQPQHF
cdr3_nt: TGTGCCAGCAGCCGTCATGGGCAAGGTGATCAGCCCCAGCATTTT

d_call: TRBD2
j_call: TRBJ2-1
clone_size: NA
v_call: TRBV27
cdr3_aa: CASTGLAGGGYNEQFF
cdr3_nt: TGTGCCAGCACCGGACTAGCCGGAGGGGGTTACAATGAGCAGTTCTTC

d_call: NA
j_call: TRBJ1-2
clone_size: NA
v_call: TRBV27
cdr3_aa: CASSLMTGANYGYTF
cdr3_nt: TGTGCCAGCAGTTTAATGACAGGAGCTAACTATGGCTACACCTTC

d_call: NA
j_call: TRBJ1-2
clone_size: NA
v_call: TRBV7-9
cdr3_aa: CASSLGRGHGYTF
cdr3_nt: TGTGCCAGCAGCTTGGGGAGGGGCCATGGCTACACCTTC

d_call: NA
j_call: TRBJ1-2
clone_size: NA
v_call: TRBV2
cdr3_aa: CASSVIGGEGYTF
cdr3_nt: TGTGCCAGCAGTGTGATTGGGGGGGAAGGCTACACCTTC

d_call: NA
j_call: TRBJ2-4
clone_size: NA
v_call: TRBV18
cdr3_aa: CASSPPETENIQYF
cdr3_nt: TGTGCCAGCTCACCCCCAGAGACAGAAAACATTCAGTACTTC

d_call: TRBD2
j_call: TRBJ2-2
clone_size: NA
v_call: TRBV10-2
cdr3_aa: CASSEPKGREANTGELFF
cdr3_nt: TGCGCCAGCAGTGAGCCGAAGGGGCGGGAGGCGAACACCGGGGAGCTGTTTTTT

d_call: NA
j_call: TRBJ1-1
clone_size: NA
v_call: TRBV5-1
cdr3_aa: CASSLVPETNEAFF
cdr3_nt: TGCGCCAGCAGCTTGGTACCAGAGACTAATGAAGCTTTCTTT

d_call: NA
j_call: TRBJ2-7
clone_size: NA
v_call: TRBV6-6
cdr3_aa: CASVAHGKSASYEQYF
cdr3_nt: TGTGCCAGCGTTGCCCACGGGAAAAGTGCGTCCTACGAGCAGTACTTC

d_call: TRBD2
j_call: TRBJ2-1
clone_size: once
v_call: TRBV19
cdr3_aa: CASSPWTSGSNEQFF
cdr3_nt: TGTGCCAGTAGTCCTTGGACTAGCGGGAGCAATGAGCAGTTCTTC

d_call: NA
j_call: TRBJ1-1
clone_size: NA
v_call: TRBV9
cdr3_aa: CASSVVERTEAFF
cdr3_nt: TGTGCCAGCAGCGTAGTAGAAAGAACTGAAGCTTTCTTT

d_call: NA
j_call: TRBJ2-7
clone_size: NA
v_call: TRBV27
cdr3_aa: CASSNPGTITYEQYF
cdr3_nt: TGTGCCAGCAGTAACCCCGGAACTATCACCTACGAGCAGTACTTC

d_call: NA
j_call: TRBJ1-2
clone_size: NA
v_call: TRBV10-3
cdr3_aa: CAVEGGYGYTF
cdr3_nt: TGTGCCGTCGAGGGGGGGTATGGCTACACCTTC

d_call: TRBD2
j_call: TRBJ2-1
clone_size: NA
v_call: TRBV29-1
cdr3_aa: CSVGLAGGPKGVF
cdr3_nt: TGCAGCGTTGGACTAGCGGGAGGGCCAAAGGGGGTCTTC

d_call: NA
j_call: TRBJ1-1
clone_size: NA
v_call: TRBV4-1
cdr3_aa: CASSQMTGNTEAFF
cdr3_nt: TGCGCCAGCAGCCAGATGACAGGGAACACTGAAGCTTTCTTT

d_call: NA
j_call: TRBJ1-2
clone_size: NA
v_call: TRBV27
cdr3_aa: CASRGRVYGYTF
cdr3_nt: TGTGCCAGCAGAGGGCGGGTATATGGCTACACCTTC

d_call: NA
j_call: TRBJ1-6
clone_size: NA
v_call: TRBV5-1
cdr3_aa: CASRKDGGSYNSPLHF
cdr3_nt: TGCGCCAGCAGGAAGGACGGGGGTTCCTATAATTCACCCCTCCACTTT

d_call: NA
j_call: TRBJ1-1
clone_size: NA
v_call: TRBV29-1
cdr3_aa: CSVAPGGGEVGEAFF
cdr3_nt: TGCAGCGTTGCCCCTGGGGGAGGGGAAGTCGGTGAAGCTTTCTTT

d_call: NA
j_call: TRBJ2-2
clone_size: NA
v_call: TRBV4-2
cdr3_aa: CASSPMPGASNTGELFF
cdr3_nt: TGTGCCAGCAGCCCCATGCCCGGAGCATCGAACACCGGGGAGCTGTTTTTT

d_call: TRBD1
j_call: TRBJ1-1
clone_size: NA
v_call: TRBV18
cdr3_aa: CASSPQTGNLEAFF
cdr3_nt: TGTGCCAGCTCACCACAGACAGGGAACCTTGAAGCTTTCTTT

d_call: NA
j_call: TRBJ2-1
clone_size: once
v_call: TRBV9
cdr3_aa: CASSADAGQWNEQFF
cdr3_nt: TGTGCCAGCAGCGCGGACGCGGGGCAGTGGAATGAGCAGTTCTTC

d_call: TRBD1
j_call: TRBJ2-1
clone_size: NA
v_call: TRBV2
cdr3_aa: CASRSDRAANEQFF
cdr3_nt: TGTGCCAGCCGCTCGGACAGGGCCGCCAATGAGCAGTTCTTC

d_call: TRBD1
j_call: TRBJ2-7
clone_size: once
v_call: TRBV7-9
cdr3_aa: CASSGTGLSSYEQYF
cdr3_nt: TGTGCCAGCAGCGGGACAGGGCTGAGCTCCTACGAGCAGTACTTC

d_call: TRBD2
j_call: TRBJ2-3
clone_size: NA
v_call: TRBV10-3
cdr3_aa: CASEGGGLGSTQYF
cdr3_nt: TGTGCCTCAGAGGGCGGGGGGCTCGGGTCGACGCAGTATTTT

d_call: NA
j_call: TRBJ1-2
clone_size: NA
v_call: TRBV6-5
cdr3_aa: CASSGGTVYGYTF
cdr3_nt: TGTGCCAGCAGTGGCGGGACGGTCTATGGCTACACCTTC

d_call: NA
j_call: TRBJ1-2
clone_size: NA
v_call: TRBV15
cdr3_aa: CATSFDGGSIQTF
cdr3_nt: TGTGCCACCAGCTTCGATGGGGGGTCAATTCAGACCTTC

d_call: NA
j_call: TRBJ2-3
clone_size: NA
v_call: TRBV4-2
cdr3_aa: CASSQAGKSSTDTQYF
cdr3_nt: TGTGCCAGCAGCCAAGCAGGGAAATCTAGCACAGATACGCAGTATTTT

d_call: TRBD2
j_call: TRBJ2-7
clone_size: NA
v_call: TRBV6-1
cdr3_aa: CASKSPGGGREQYF
cdr3_nt: TGTGCCAGCAAGTCACCCGGCGGGGGGCGAGAGCAGTACTTC

d_call: NA
j_call: TRBJ1-3
clone_size: NA
v_call: TRBV5-4
cdr3_aa: CASSFEGGFGNTIYF
cdr3_nt: TGTGCCAGCAGCTTTGAGGGCGGGTTTGGAAACACCATATATTTT

d_call: TRBD2
j_call: TRBJ2-1
clone_size: NA
v_call: TRBV7-3
cdr3_aa: CASSPYPGLAGVNEQFF
cdr3_nt: TGTGCCAGCAGCCCTTACCCCGGACTAGCGGGCGTCAATGAGCAGTTCTTC

d_call: TRBD2
j_call: TRBJ2-5
clone_size: NA
v_call: TRBV9
cdr3_aa: CASARPGTSGRGTQYF
cdr3_nt: TGTGCCAGCGCACGCCCCGGGACTAGCGGGAGAGGGACCCAGTACTTC

d_call: NA
j_call: TRBJ2-3
clone_size: NA
v_call: TRBV13
cdr3_aa: CASSPTPRMGDTQYF
cdr3_nt: TGTGCCAGCAGCCCGACCCCCAGGATGGGCGATACGCAGTATTTT

d_call: NA
j_call: TRBJ1-5
clone_size: NA
v_call: TRBV19
cdr3_aa: CASSHRDTIGAQPQHF
cdr3_nt: TGTGCCAGTAGCCACCGGGACACCATAGGAGCTCAGCCCCAGCATTTT

d_call: NA
j_call: TRBJ2-7
clone_size: NA
v_call: TRBV28
cdr3_aa: CASHDTLGLYEQYF
cdr3_nt: TGTGCCAGCCATGATACCCTCGGACTCTACGAGCAGTACTTC

d_call: TRBD1
j_call: TRBJ1-1
clone_size: NA
v_call: TRBV18
cdr3_aa: CASSPPGTGRAEAFF
cdr3_nt: TGTGCCAGCTCACCACCGGGGACAGGGCGGGCTGAAGCTTTCTTT

d_call: NA
j_call: TRBJ1-2
clone_size: NA
v_call: TRBV27
cdr3_aa: CATRTGGHYGYTF
cdr3_nt: TGTGCCACCCGCACTGGAGGCCACTATGGCTACACCTTC

d_call: TRBD2
j_call: TRBJ2-3
clone_size: NA
v_call: TRBV12-5
cdr3_aa: CASGLSSGGIDTQYF
cdr3_nt: TGTGCTAGTGGTCTGTCTAGCGGGGGAATAGATACGCAGTATTTT

d_call: TRBD2
j_call: TRBJ2-1
clone_size: NA
v_call: TRBV5-1
cdr3_aa: CASSARTSVDEQFF
cdr3_nt: TGCGCCAGCAGCGCGCGGACTAGCGTCGATGAGCAGTTCTTC

d_call: NA
j_call: TRBJ2-6
clone_size: NA
v_call: TRBV7-9
cdr3_aa: CASSLEGPGANVLTF
cdr3_nt: TGTGCCAGCAGCTTAGAGGGGCCTGGGGCCAACGTCCTGACTTTC

d_call: TRBD1
j_call: TRBJ2-2
clone_size: NA
v_call: TRBV29-1
cdr3_aa: CSVEGQGNTGELFF
cdr3_nt: TGCAGCGTAGAGGGACAGGGGAACACCGGGGAGCTGTTTTTT

d_call: TRBD2
j_call: TRBJ2-3
clone_size: NA
v_call: TRBV15
cdr3_aa: CATSRGRLAGGPRDTQYF
cdr3_nt: TGTGCCACCAGCAGAGGTCGACTAGCGGGGGGGCCTAGAGATACGCAGTATTTT

d_call: TRBD2
j_call: TRBJ2-3
clone_size: NA
v_call: TRBV5-6
cdr3_aa: CASSLSGRASDTQYF
cdr3_nt: TGTGCCAGCAGCTTAAGCGGGAGGGCCTCGGATACGCAGTATTTT

d_call: NA
j_call: TRBJ2-7
clone_size: few
v_call: TRBV6-1
cdr3_aa: CASSSSGIRYEQYF
cdr3_nt: TGTGCCAGCAGTTCATCAGGGATCCGCTACGAGCAGTACTTC

d_call: NA
j_call: TRBJ2-5
clone_size: few
v_call: TRBV4-2
cdr3_aa: CASSQVQGTKTQYF
cdr3_nt: TGTGCCAGCAGCCAAGTACAGGGAACGAAGACCCAGTACTTC

d_call: NA
j_call: TRBJ2-2
clone_size: NA
v_call: TRBV7-3
cdr3_aa: CASSLSQGGTGELFF
cdr3_nt: TGTGCCAGCAGCTTAAGCCAGGGCGGCACCGGGGAGCTGTTTTTT

d_call: TRBD2
j_call: TRBJ2-7
clone_size: NA
v_call: TRBV4-3
cdr3_aa: CASSQQREGPYEQYF
cdr3_nt: TGCGCCAGCAGCCAACAGCGGGAGGGCCCCTACGAGCAGTACTTC

d_call: NA
j_call: TRBJ1-5
clone_size: NA
v_call: TRBV2
cdr3_aa: CASSDLRGQPQHF
cdr3_nt: TGTGCCAGCAGTGATCTCAGAGGGCAGCCCCAGCATTTT

d_call: NA
j_call: TRBJ1-2
clone_size: few
v_call: TRBV5-1
cdr3_aa: CASSLGQDNYGYTF
cdr3_nt: TGCGCCAGCAGCTTGGGACAGGATAACTATGGCTACACCTTC

d_call: TRBD1
j_call: TRBJ1-4
clone_size: NA
v_call: TRBV28
cdr3_aa: CASSLGGYQTGNEKLFF
cdr3_nt: TGTGCCAGCAGTTTAGGGGGTTACCAGACAGGGAATGAAAAACTGTTTTTT

d_call: NA
j_call: TRBJ2-7
clone_size: few
v_call: TRBV6-1
cdr3_aa: CASSEWGGEYEQYF
cdr3_nt: TGTGCCAGCAGTGAATGGGGGGGCGAGTACGAGCAGTACTTC

d_call: TRBD1
j_call: TRBJ1-1
clone_size: NA
v_call: TRBV27
cdr3_aa: CASSGQDLNTEAFF
cdr3_nt: TGTGCCAGCAGTGGACAGGACTTGAACACTGAAGCTTTCTTT